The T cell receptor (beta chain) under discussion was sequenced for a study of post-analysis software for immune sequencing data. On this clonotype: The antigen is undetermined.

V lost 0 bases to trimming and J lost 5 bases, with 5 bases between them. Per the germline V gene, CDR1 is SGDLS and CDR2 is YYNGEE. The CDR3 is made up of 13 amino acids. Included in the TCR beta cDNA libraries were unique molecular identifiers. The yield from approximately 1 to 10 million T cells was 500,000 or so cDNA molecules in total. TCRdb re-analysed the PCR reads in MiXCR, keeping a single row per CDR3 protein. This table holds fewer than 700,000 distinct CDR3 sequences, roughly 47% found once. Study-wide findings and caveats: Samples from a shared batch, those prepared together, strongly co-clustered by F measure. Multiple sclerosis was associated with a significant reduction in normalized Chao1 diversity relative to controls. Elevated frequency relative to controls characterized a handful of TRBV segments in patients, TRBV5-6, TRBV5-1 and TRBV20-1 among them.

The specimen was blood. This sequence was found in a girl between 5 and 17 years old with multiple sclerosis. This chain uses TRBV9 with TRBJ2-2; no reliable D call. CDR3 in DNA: TGTGCCAGCAGCGTAGCGGATACCGGGGAGCTGTTTTTT. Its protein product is CASSVADTGELFF. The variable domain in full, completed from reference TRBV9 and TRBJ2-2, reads DSGVTQTPKHLITATGQRVTLRCSPRSGDLSVYWYQQSLDQGLQFLIQYYNGEERAKGNILERFSAQQFPDLHSELNLSSLELGDSALYFCASSVADTGELFFGEGSRLTVL.